There are a few counts of the clone carrying this T cell receptor (beta chain). Antigen specificity is unknown. It was with 60 Vbeta and 13 Jbeta primers that the PCR ran. The assay was immunoSEQ multiplex PCR, and TCRdb's table has in-frame clones only and misses some. This table has approximately 150,000 clones, about two thirds appearing once. V lost 0 bases and J lost 3, with 18 bases in between. The CDR3 totals 17 residues. CDR1 MNHEY and CDR2 SMNVEV come from the germline V gene (reference sequence). The sample originates from a study of cytomegalovirus exposure and HLA in healthy donors. The study, taken as a whole, reports: Reports showed the classifier diagnosing cytomegalovirus status with high specificity and sensitivity. The study carried out a later analysis of TCR beta sequences. It associated some 17,000 of them with specific HLA alleles at a false discovery rate of 0.05. Analysis performed later showed TCR beta chains linked to HLA being more clonally expanded than equally common others.

The genes are TRBV27 and TRBJ2-7; D possibly corresponds to TRBD1 (5 bases). The TCR was taken from a woman under 40 in good health and CMV-seronegative. The sample consisted of PBMCs. CDR3 amino acids: CASSLSGRASIIYEQYF. CDR3 DNA sequence: TGTGCCAGCAGTTTATCGGGCAGGGCGAGTATTATCTACGAGCAGTACTTC.